This T cell receptor (beta chain) was profiled in a study of blood T cells in healthy people across ages. Whole-study results and caveats: Unknown CMV status may confound age-related changes in expanded clones.

A note on this clonotype: Antigen specificity is unknown.

With a J-beta primer mix and a sample-barcoded 5' primer, a second PCR ran about 6 to 11 cycles. A 12-random-nucleotide template-switch adaptor tagged each cDNA molecule. MiXCR was run by TCRdb on the 5' RACE reads, yielding one entry per CDR3 protein. Of some 790,000 distinct CDR3 sequences listed, 25% to 35% are singletons. The CDR3 spans 14 residues. Trimming took off 4 bases at V and 4 bases at J, with 10 bases between the two ends. Input material: blood. The clonotype originates from a woman aged 80 or over in good health. The V gene is TRBV12-3 or TRBV12-4, the J gene TRBJ2-2; no definite D call. This CDR3 is CASSYKTFTGELFF. The DNA of the CDR3 is TGTGCCAGCAGTTATAAAACATTCACCGGGGAGCTGTTTTTT.